The 17 T cell receptor beta chains below were found in one sample sequenced in a study of OX40 agonist ivuxolimab in advanced cancers. Library creation used the immunoSEQ multiplex PCR assay. This immuneACCESS table, as held by TCRdb, lists in-frame sequences with V and J called but not all clones. Of the missing ones, under half trace to an unresolved V gene in checked studies; the others have no known cause. The sample has approximately 94,000 clones on record, about 91% of them singletons. The ten biggest clones cover roughly 0.53% of the sample. Sample: CD4+ or CD8+ T cells sorted from blood, taken in a trial of the OX40 agonist ivuxolimab. Receptors were obtained from an adult with an advanced solid tumor such as melanoma, head and neck, liver or kidney cancer.

V usage is TRBV30 and J usage is TRBJ2-3; 8 bases are a match to TRBD2. This CDR3 comprises 16 residues. V lost 2 bases to trimming and J lost 7 bases; unmatched junction nucleotides: 14. CDR1 and CDR2 (germline): GTSNPN, SVGIG (reference sequence). The CDR3 region is CAWSPTKLAATNTQYF. The CDR3 region has the DNA TGTGCCTGGAGTCCGACCAAACTAGCGGCAACTAATACGCAGTATTTT.

The chain uses TRBV27 and TRBJ1-1; 8 positions agree with TRBD1. The CDR3 spans 15 residues. V gave up 4 bases and J gave up 5 bases; unmatched junction bases: 9. The V gene's germline CDR1 is MNHEY and CDR2 SMNVEV (reference sequence). CDR3 nucleotide sequence: TGTGCCAGCAGTTCCAGGGGGCAGGGTTGGACTGAAGCTTTCTTT. It yields the protein CASSSRGQGWTEAFF.

The V gene is TRBV6-6, the J gene TRBJ2-5; no clear D. The CDR3 is made up of 15 amino acids. The V end lost 5 bases, the J end lost 0 bases, and 13 bases lay between the germline ends. Germline V lookup: CDR1 MNHNY, CDR2 SVGAGI (reference sequence). The CDR3 DNA reads TGTGCCAGCAGTCCCCCGATGGTGTACCAAGAGACCCAGTACTTC. This gives the protein CASSPPMVYQETQYF.

The V and J genes are TRBV7-9 and TRBJ2-3; TRBD2 is a possible D gene (6 bases). Germline-derived CDR1 and CDR2 are SEHNR and FQNEAQ (reference sequence). The V end lost 5 bases, the J end lost 2 bases, and 17 bases lay between the germline ends. CDR3 length equals 16 residues. CDR3: CASSKDRDSFTDTQYF. CDR3 sequence (DNA): TGTGCCAGCAGCAAAGACCGGGACTCATTCACAGATACGCAGTATTTT. Full variable domain (outside the CDR3, taken from reference TRBV7-9 and TRBJ2-3): DTGVSQNPRHKITKRGQNVTFRCDPISEHNRLYWYRQTLGQGPEFLTYFQNEAQLEKSRLLSDRFSAERPKGSFSTLEIQRTEQGDSAMYLCASSKDRDSFTDTQYFGPGTRLTVL.

The V call is TRBV6-5, the J call TRBJ1-2; maybe TRBD1 (5 bases). The CDR3 extends over 16 amino acids. Trimming cost V 3 bases and J 0 bases, with 14 bases left between them. Germline loops: CDR1 MNHEY, CDR2 SVGAGI. The CDR3 sequence: CASSYRSGGANYGYTF. The CDR3 nucleotides are TGTGCCAGCAGTTATCGATCGGGAGGGGCTAACTATGGCTACACCTTC.

The count of this clone is one. The genes are TRBV29-1 and TRBJ2-3; 10 nucleotides align to TRBD2. The junction had 7 bases not matched to a gene; V was cut back by 7 bases and J by 6 bases. Looked up from germline, CDR1 is SQVTM and CDR2 is ANQGSEA. The CDR3 extends over 13 amino acids. The CDR3 DNA reads as TGCAGCGCTGCTAGCGGGAGCGGGGATACGCAGTATTTT. Encoded protein: CSAASGSGDTQYF.

The chain combines TRBV19 with TRBJ2-5, with a weak D call TRBD1 (7 bases). V lost 3 bases, J lost 2 bases, and 13 bases lay in between. The CDR3 contains 15 residues. Per the germline V gene, CDR1 is LNHDA and CDR2 is SQIVND (reference sequence). CDR3 residues: CASSISGGQQETQYF. The DNA for the CDR3 is TGTGCCAGTAGTATCTCCGGGGGACAGCAAGAGACCCAGTACTTC. Looking up the rest from reference TRBV19 and TRBJ2-5 gives the full variable domain: DGGITQSPKYLFRKEGQNVTLSCEQNLNHDAMYWYRQDPGQGLRLIYYSQIVNDFQKGDIAEGYSVSREKKESFPLTVTSAQKNPTAFYLCASSISGGQQETQYFGPGTRLLVL.

The chain employs TRBV19 and TRBJ1-2, with D maybe TRBD1 (6 bases). From germline, CDR1 is LNHDA and CDR2 SQIVND (reference sequence). This CDR3 is 13 amino acids long. The V end lost 6 bases, the J end lost 6 bases, and 14 bases lay between the germline ends. CDR3: CASSVQGKHGYTF. The CDR3 coding sequence is TGTGCCAGTAGCGTACAGGGAAAGCATGGCTACACCTTC.

This chain uses TRBV27 with TRBJ2-7; D not certain. Deletions cut 3 bases from V and 3 bases from J, with 9 bases between. The CDR3 covers 13 residues. Germline lookup yields CDR1 MNHEY and CDR2 SMNVEV (reference sequence). Here the CDR3 reads CASSFVPIYEQYF. CDR3 nucleotides: TGTGCCAGCAGTTTTGTGCCTATCTACGAGCAGTACTTC.

J is TRBJ2-3 and V is TRBV5-6; TRBD1 aligns across 7 bases. Germline V gene lookup returns CDR1 SGHDT and CDR2 YYEEEE. V shed 0 bases, J shed 7 bases, and the junction held 5 bases outside the gene matches. The CDR3 has 14 amino acids. CDR3 loop: CASSLGTGVNTQYF. DNA for the CDR3: TGTGCCAGCAGCTTGGGGACAGGCGTTAATACGCAGTATTTT.

The chain carries TRBV7-2 and TRBJ2-1, with 9 nucleotides matching TRBD2. There are 16 residues in the CDR3. CDR1 SGHTA and CDR2 FQGNSA come from the germline V gene. V trimming: 1 base; J trimming: 0 bases; junction bases outside the gene matches: 1. The CDR3: CASSLDSGSSYNEQFF. Here the CDR3 DNA reads TGTGCCAGCAGCTTAGATAGCGGGAGCTCCTACAATGAGCAGTTCTTC.

Only a few counts were recorded for this clone. V usage is TRBV6-1 and J usage is TRBJ1-5; unclear D gene. This CDR3 comprises 13 residues. The V end was cut by 3 bases, the J end by 6 bases, with 9 bases between. Germline assignment: CDR1 MNHNS and CDR2 SASEGT. The CDR3 sequence: CASSDFRGQPQHF. The CDR3 bases are TGTGCCAGCAGTGATTTCCGGGGTCAGCCCCAGCATTTT.

The chain recombines TRBV28 with TRBJ2-3, with D hard to call. V was shortened by 5 bases and J by 1 base, with 7 bases between the two germline ends. The germline V gene has CDR1 MDHEN and CDR2 SYDVKM. This CDR3 has 13 residues. The CDR3 loop is CASSAAGTDTQYF. CDR3 sequence (DNA): TGTGCCAGCAGTGCCGCCGGCACAGATACGCAGTATTTT.

The chain has TRBV7-8 and TRBJ2-3, with D maybe TRBD2 (6 bases). Deletions cut 0 bases from V and 1 base from J, with 8 bases between. Germline V lookup: CDR1 SGHVS, CDR2 FQNEAQ. CDR3 length: 15 amino acids. The CDR3 sequence: CASSLAGGRTDTQYF. Here the CDR3 DNA reads TGTGCCAGCAGCTTAGCGGGAGGACGCACAGATACGCAGTATTTT.

CDR3 bases: TGTGCCAGCAGTCGGGACATAGTGAACACTGAAGCTTTCTTT. Protein product: CASSRDIVNTEAFF. The V and J genes are TRBV27 and TRBJ1-1; tentative D call: TRBD1 (6 bases). There are 14 residues in the CDR3. V dropped 5 bases and J dropped 0 bases, with 10 bases sitting between them. Germline loops: CDR1 MNHEY, CDR2 SMNVEV (reference sequence).

The rearrangement links TRBV6-6 to TRBJ1-1; 8 nucleotides agree with TRBD1. The CDR3 runs to 13 residues. V dropped 8 bases and J dropped 9; count of bases not matched to a gene: 11. Germline CDR1 is MNHNY and CDR2 is SVGAGI (reference sequence). The CDR3 sequence is CASHKPGQEKAFF. The CDR3 DNA sequence: TGTGCCAGCCACAAACCGGGACAGGAGAAAGCTTTCTTT.

Only one count was recorded for this clone. The chain couples TRBV11-3 to TRBJ1-1; D gene unclear. CDR1 SGHNT and CDR2 YENEEA come from the germline V gene. CDR3 length: 13 residues. The V gene lost 1 base and the J gene lost 4 bases, with 7 bases spanning the gap. The CDR3 loop reads CASSLGLRTEAFF. CDR3 bases: TGTGCCAGCAGCTTAGGGCTGCGCACTGAAGCTTTCTTT.